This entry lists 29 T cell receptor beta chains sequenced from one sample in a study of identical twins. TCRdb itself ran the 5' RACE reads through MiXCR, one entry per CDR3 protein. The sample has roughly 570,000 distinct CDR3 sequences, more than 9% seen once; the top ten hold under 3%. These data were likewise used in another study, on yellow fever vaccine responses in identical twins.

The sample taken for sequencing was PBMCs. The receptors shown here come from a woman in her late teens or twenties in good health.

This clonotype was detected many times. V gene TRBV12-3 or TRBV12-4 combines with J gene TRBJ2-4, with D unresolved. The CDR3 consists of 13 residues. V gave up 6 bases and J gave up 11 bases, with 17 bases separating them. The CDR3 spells CASSQIGSNVQYF. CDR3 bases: TGTGCCAGCAGCCAGATCGGCAGCAACGTTCAGTACTTC.

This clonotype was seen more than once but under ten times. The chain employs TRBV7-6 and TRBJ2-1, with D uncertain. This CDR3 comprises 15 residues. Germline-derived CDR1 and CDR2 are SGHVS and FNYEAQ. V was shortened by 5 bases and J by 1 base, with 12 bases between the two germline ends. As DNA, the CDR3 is TGTGCCAGCAGCCTGGGGTCGTTGTCCTACAATGAGCAGTTCTTC. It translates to CASSLGSLSYNEQFF.

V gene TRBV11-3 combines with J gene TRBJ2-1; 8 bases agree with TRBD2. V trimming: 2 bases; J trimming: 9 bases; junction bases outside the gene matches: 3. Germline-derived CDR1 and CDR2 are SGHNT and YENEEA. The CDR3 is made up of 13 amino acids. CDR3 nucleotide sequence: TGTGCCAGCAGCTTACGCCGGGGGGGTGAGCAGTTCTTC. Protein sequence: CASSLRRGGEQFF.

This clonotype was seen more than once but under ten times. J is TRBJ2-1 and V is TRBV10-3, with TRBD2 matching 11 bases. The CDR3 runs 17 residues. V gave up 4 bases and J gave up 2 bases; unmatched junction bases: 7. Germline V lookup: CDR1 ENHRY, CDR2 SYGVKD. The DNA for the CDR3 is TGTGCCATCAGTGTCACTAGCGGGAGTGTGCCCTACAATGAGCAGTTCTTC. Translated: CAISVTSGSVPYNEQFF.

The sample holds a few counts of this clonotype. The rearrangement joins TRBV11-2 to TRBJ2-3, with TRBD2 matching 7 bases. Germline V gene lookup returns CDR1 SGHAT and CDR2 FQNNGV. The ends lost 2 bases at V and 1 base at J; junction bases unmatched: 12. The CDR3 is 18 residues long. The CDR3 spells CASSLNGRGKSGTDTQYF. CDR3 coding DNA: TGTGCCAGCAGCTTAAATGGGAGGGGCAAGTCGGGCACAGATACGCAGTATTTT.

The CDR3 bases are TGCGCCAGCAGCTTGAGGTCCGGGGGGGCCCAAGAGACCCAGTACTTC. Translated: CASSLRSGGAQETQYF. This rearrangement joins TRBV5-1 to TRBJ2-5; 8 nucleotides align to TRBD2. The CDR3 is 16 amino acids. V was pared by 1 base and J by 1 base, with 6 bases of the junction left unmatched. Germline V lookup: CDR1 SGHRS, CDR2 YFSETQ.

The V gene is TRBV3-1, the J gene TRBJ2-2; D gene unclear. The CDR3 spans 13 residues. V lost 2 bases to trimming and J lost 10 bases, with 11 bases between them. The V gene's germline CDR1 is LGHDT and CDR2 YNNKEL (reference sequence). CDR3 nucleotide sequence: TGTGCCAGCAGCCAACCCCCCCCCGAGGAGCTGTTTTTT. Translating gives CASSQPPPEELFF.

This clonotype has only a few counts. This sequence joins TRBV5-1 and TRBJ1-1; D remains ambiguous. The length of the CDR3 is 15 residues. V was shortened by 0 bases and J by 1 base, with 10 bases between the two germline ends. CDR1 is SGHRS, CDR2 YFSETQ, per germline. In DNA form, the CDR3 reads TGCGCCAGCAGCTTGGCCGGTCTCAAGAACACTGAAGCTTTCTTT. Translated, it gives CASSLAGLKNTEAFF.

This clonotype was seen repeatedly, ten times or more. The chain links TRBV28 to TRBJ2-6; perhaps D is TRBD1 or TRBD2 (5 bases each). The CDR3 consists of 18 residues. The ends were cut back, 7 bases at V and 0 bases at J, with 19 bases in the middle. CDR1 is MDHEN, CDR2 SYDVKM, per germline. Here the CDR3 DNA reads TGTGCCAGCACCTCCTCGGGACGGCCTCTCTCTGGGGCCAACGTCCTGACTTTC. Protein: CASTSSGRPLSGANVLTF.

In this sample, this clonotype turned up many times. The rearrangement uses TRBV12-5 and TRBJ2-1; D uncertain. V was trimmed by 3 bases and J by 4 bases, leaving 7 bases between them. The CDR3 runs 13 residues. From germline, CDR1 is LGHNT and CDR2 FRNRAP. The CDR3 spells CASGFEWYNEQFF. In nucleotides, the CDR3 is TGTGCTAGTGGTTTTGAGTGGTACAATGAGCAGTTCTTC.

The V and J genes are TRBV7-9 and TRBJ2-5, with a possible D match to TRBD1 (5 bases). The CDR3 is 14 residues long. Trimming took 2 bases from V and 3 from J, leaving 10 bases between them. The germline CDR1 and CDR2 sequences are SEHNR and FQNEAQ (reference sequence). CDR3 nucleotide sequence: TGTGCCAGCAGCTTACAGGGATTCGAAGAGACCCAGTACTTC. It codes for CASSLQGFEETQYF. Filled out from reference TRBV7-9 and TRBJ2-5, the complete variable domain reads DTGVSQNPRHKITKRGQNVTFRCDPISEHNRLYWYRQTLGQGPEFLTYFQNEAQLEKSRLLSDRFSAERPKGSFSTLEIQRTEQGDSAMYLCASSLQGFEETQYFGPGTRLLVL.

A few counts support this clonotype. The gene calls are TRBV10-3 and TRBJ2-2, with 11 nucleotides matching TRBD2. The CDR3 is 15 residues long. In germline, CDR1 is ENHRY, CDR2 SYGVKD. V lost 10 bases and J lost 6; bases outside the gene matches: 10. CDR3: CATQRVLAGAGELFF. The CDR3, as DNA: TGTGCCACCCAGAGGGTACTAGCGGGGGCCGGGGAGCTGTTTTTT.

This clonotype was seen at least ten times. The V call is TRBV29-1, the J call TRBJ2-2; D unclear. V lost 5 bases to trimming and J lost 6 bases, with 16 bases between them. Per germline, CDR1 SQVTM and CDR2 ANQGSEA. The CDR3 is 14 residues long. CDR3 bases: TGCAGCGTTATACAAGGGCTCGTATCCGGGGAGCTGTTTTTT. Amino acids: CSVIQGLVSGELFF.

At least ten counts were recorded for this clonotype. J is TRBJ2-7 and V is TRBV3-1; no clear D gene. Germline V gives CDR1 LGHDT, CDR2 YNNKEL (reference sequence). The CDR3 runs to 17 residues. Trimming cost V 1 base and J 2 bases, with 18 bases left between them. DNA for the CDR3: TGTGCCAGCAGCCAAGGGGGTGGGCTATCTTTGACCTACGAGCAGTACTTC. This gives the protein CASSQGGGLSLTYEQYF.

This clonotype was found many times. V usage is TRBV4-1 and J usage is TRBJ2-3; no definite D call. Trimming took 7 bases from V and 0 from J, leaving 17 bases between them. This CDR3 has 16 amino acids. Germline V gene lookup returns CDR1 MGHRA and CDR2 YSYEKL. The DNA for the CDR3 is TGCGCCAGCAAAAGGACCTTAGACCACAGCACAGATACGCAGTATTTT. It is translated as CASKRTLDHSTDTQYF.

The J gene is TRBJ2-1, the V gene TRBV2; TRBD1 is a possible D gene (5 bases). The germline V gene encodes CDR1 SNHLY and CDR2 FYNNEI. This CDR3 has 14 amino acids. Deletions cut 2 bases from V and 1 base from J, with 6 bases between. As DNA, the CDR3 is TGTGCCAGCAGTGAAAGGGGATCCTACAATGAGCAGTTCTTC. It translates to CASSERGSYNEQFF.

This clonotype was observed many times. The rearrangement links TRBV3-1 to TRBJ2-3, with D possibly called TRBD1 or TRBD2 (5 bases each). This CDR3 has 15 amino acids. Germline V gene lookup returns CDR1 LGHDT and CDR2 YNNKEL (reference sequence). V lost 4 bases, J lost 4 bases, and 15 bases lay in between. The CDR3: CASSLGGVAADTQYF. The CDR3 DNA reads TGTGCCAGCAGCCTTGGGGGAGTGGCAGCAGATACGCAGTATTTT.

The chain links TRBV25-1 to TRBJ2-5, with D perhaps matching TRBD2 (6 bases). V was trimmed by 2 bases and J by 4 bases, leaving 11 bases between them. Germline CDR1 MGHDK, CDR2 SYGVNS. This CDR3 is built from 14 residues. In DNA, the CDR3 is TGTGCCAGCAGTGAAGGGGGAGCGGGAGAGACCCAGTACTTC. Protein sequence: CASSEGGAGETQYF.

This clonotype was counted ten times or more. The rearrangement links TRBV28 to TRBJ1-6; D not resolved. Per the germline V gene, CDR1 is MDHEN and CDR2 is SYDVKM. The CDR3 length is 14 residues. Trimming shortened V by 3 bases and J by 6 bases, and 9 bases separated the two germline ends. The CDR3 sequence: CASSFRGSNSPLHF. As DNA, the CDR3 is TGTGCCAGCAGTTTTCGGGGTTCTAATTCACCCCTCCACTTT.

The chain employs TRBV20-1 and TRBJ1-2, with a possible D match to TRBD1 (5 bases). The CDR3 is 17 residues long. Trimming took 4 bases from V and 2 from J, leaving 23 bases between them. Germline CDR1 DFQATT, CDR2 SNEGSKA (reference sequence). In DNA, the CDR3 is TGCAGTGCTACACCCACGGTGACGGGGGTTGGGAACTATGGCTACACCTTC. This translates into CSATPTVTGVGNYGYTF.

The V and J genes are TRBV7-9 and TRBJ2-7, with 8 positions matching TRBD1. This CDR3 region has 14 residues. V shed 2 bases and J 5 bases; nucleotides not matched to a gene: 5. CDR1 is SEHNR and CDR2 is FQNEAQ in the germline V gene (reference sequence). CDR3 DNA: TGTGCCAGCAGCTTATCGGACAGGGACAACGAGCAGTACTTC. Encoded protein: CASSLSDRDNEQYF.

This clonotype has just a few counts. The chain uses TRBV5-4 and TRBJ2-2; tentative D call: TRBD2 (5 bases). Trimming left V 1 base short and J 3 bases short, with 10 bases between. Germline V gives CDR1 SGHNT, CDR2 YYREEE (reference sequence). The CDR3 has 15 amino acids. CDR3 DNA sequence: TGTGCCAGCAGCTTGCCGGGGTCGGACACCGGGGAGCTGTTTTTT. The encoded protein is CASSLPGSDTGELFF.

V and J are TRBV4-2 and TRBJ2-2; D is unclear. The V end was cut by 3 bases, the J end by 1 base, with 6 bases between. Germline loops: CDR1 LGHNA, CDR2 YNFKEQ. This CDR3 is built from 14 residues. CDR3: CASSHIGNTGELFF. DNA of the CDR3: TGTGCCAGCAGCCATATTGGGAACACCGGGGAGCTGTTTTTT.

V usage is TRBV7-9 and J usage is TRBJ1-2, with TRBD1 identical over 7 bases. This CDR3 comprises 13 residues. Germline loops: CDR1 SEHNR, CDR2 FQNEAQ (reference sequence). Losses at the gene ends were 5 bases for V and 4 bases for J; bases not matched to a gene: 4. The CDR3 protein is CASSVQGIYGYTF. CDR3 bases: TGTGCCAGCAGCGTACAGGGGATCTATGGCTACACCTTC.

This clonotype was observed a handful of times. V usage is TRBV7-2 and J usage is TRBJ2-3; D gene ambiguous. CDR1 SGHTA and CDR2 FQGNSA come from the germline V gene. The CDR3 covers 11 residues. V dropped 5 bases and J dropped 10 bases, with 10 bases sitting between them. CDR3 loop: CASSPTYAQYF. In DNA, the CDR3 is TGTGCCAGCAGCCCTACCTATGCGCAGTATTTT.

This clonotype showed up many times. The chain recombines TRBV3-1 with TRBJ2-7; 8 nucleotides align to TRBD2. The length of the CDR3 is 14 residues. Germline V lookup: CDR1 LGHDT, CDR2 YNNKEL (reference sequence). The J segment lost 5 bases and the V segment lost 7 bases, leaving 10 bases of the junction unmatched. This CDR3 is CASTPSGRPDEQYF. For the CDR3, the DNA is TGTGCCAGCACACCGAGCGGGAGACCCGACGAGCAGTACTTC.

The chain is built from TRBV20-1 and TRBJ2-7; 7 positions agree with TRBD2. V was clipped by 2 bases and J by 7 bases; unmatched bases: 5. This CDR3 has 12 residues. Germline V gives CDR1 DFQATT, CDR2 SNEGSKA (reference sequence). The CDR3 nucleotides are TGCAGTGCTAGAAGCGGGATGGAAGAGCAGTACTTC. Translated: CSARSGMEEQYF.

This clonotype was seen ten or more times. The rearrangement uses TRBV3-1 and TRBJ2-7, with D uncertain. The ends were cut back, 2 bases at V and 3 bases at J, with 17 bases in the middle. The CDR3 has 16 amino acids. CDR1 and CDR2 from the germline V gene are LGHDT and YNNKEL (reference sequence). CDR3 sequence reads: CASSQPPAGMYYEQYF. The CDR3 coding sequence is TGTGCCAGCAGCCAACCCCCGGCAGGAATGTACTACGAGCAGTACTTC.

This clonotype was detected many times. The CDR3 DNA is TGTGCCAGCAGCAGCCGAGGAGGCGAGCAGTTCTTC. It is translated as CASSSRGGEQFF. J is TRBJ2-1 and V is TRBV7-2; TRBD2 might be the D (5 bases). Germline-derived CDR1 and CDR2 are SGHTA and FQGNSA. Trimming took off 5 bases at V and 10 bases at J, with 12 bases between the two ends. The CDR3 has 12 residues.